The 6 T cell receptor beta chains below all came from one sample that was sequenced in a study of shared clonotypes between healthy human individuals. Sequenced by immunoSEQ multiplex PCR; TCRdb stores in-frame clones only, minus some. This repertoire shows some 2.1 million clones, 85% to 95% found once; its top ten account for around 0.13%. The sequenced material came from naive CD4+ T cells sorted from blood. As for subset: CD45RA+ positively selected. All receptors come from a man aged 18 to 30 in good health.

In nucleotides, the CDR3 is TGCAGCGTTGCACAGACTTCGGCAGATACGCAGTATTTT. This sequence encodes CSVAQTSADTQYF. The chain couples TRBV29-1 to TRBJ2-3; D ambiguous. CDR1 and CDR2 from the germline V gene are SQVTM and ANQGSEA. This CDR3 has 13 residues. The V end was cut by 4 bases, the J end by 4 bases, with 12 bases between.

V usage is TRBV7-6 and J usage is TRBJ2-1; the match to TRBD2 covers 11 bases. The CDR3 runs to 18 residues. From germline, CDR1 is SGHVS and CDR2 FNYEAQ. V shed 1 base, J shed 0 bases, and the junction held 5 bases outside the gene matches. The CDR3 bases are TGTGCCAGCAGCTTAGTGGGACTAGCGGTGAGCTCCTACAATGAGCAGTTCTTC. It translates to CASSLVGLAVSSYNEQFF.

The rearrangement links TRBV6-5 to TRBJ2-5, with D maybe TRBD2 (6 bases). V lost 6 bases, J lost 8 bases, and 19 bases lay in between. This CDR3 is 14 amino acids long. Germline V gene lookup returns CDR1 MNHEY and CDR2 SVGAGI. The CDR3: CASRRGWQSDTQYF. The CDR3 DNA reads as TGTGCCAGCAGACGGGGGTGGCAGTCAGATACCCAGTACTTC.

The chain joins TRBV7-2 to TRBJ2-5, with 10 bases that match TRBD2. This CDR3 contains 15 residues. Trimming at V came to 0 bases and at J to 2 bases, leaving 0 bases not matched to a gene. In germline, CDR1 is SGHTA, CDR2 FQGNSA. Written as DNA, the CDR3 is TGTGCCAGCAGCTTAGCTAGCGGGAGGCAAGAGACCCAGTACTTC. Encoded protein: CASSLASGRQETQYF.

As for this clone: A much larger clone is a single base away; this may be a read error. This chain links TRBV30 with TRBJ1-4; the D gene is possibly TRBD1 (5 bases). The CDR3 loop spans 17 amino acids. Trimming removed 2 bases from V and 8 bases from J, with 24 bases in between. The V gene's germline CDR1 is GTSNPN and CDR2 SVGIG (reference sequence). The CDR3 DNA is TGTGCCTGGAGTCCCACGGGGACTTCCAGCACCACCGAAAAACTGTTTTTT. Amino acids: CAWSPTGTSSTTEKLFF.

The chain is built from TRBV5-1 and TRBJ2-4; 10 bases match TRBD2. This CDR3 spans 17 amino acids. CDR1 is SGHRS and CDR2 is YFSETQ in the germline V gene. With 0 bases clipped from V and 0 bases from J, the junction kept 3 bases outside the gene matches. For the CDR3, the DNA is TGCGCCAGCAGCTTGGCTAGCGGGAGTGCAGCCAAAAACATTCAGTACTTC. Translated: CASSLASGSAAKNIQYF.